Sequencing of this TCR beta chain was carried out in a study of OX40 agonist ivuxolimab in advanced cancers. About the study: Patients received the agonistic anti-OX40 (CD134) antibody ivuxolimab. Prior checkpoint blockade (anti-PD-1, anti-PD-L1 or anti-CTLA-4) was permitted; approximately 40% had it. People in dose escalation had one of these cancers: hepatocellular carcinoma, melanoma, renal cell or head and neck cancer. Overall study results and limits: Undetermined was the antigen specificity of the expanded peripheral T cells.

Assay: immunoSEQ multiplex PCR; the TCRdb copy retains only in-frame clones and omits some. The table lists about 33,000 clones, 84% of them singletons. CDR1 and CDR2 from the germline V gene are SGHDT and YYEEEE. This CDR3 spans 11 amino acids. The V end lost 4 bases, the J end lost 7 bases, and 9 bases lay between the germline ends. Remarks on this clone: Its cognate antigen is unknown.

The TCR originated in an adult with an advanced solid tumor such as melanoma, head and neck, liver or kidney cancer. The V and J genes are TRBV5-6 and TRBJ2-7; a possible D gene is TRBD1 (6 bases). The sequenced sample was CD4+ or CD8+ T cells sorted from blood, obtained in a trial of the OX40 agonist ivuxolimab. CDR3 in amino acids: CASSAGVEQYF. The CDR3 nucleotides read TGTGCCAGCAGCGCAGGGGTTGAGCAGTACTTC. Using reference TRBV5-6 and TRBJ2-7 for the parts outside the CDR3, the full variable domain is DAGVTQSPTHLIKTRGQQVTLRCSPKSGHDTVSWYQQALGQGPQFIFQYYEEEERQRGNFPDRFSGHQFPNYSSELNVNALLLGDSALYLCASSAGVEQYFGPGTRLTVT.